These T cell receptor beta chains were read from a single sample in a study of T cells in Graves' hyperthyroidism and ophthalmopathy. Each CDR3 protein gets one entry after TCRdb re-called the multiplex PCR reads with MiXCR. This table holds about 360,000 distinct CDR3 sequences, roughly 14% found once. The sample was blood. The receptor source for this set is a young man with Graves' hyperthyroidism that later progressed to Graves' ophthalmopathy. CDR3s include the opening cysteine and the closing phenylalanine or tryptophan. A D gene is named only where the DNA matches it firmly.

D: NA; length: 18; J: TRBJ1-5; V: TRBV12-5; CDR3: CASGLVRRQVYSNQPQHF
D: TRBD1; length: 15; J: TRBJ2-7; V: TRBV15; CDR3: CATSRDRQGAGEQYF
D: TRBD2; length: 15; J: TRBJ2-3; V: TRBV28; CDR3: CASIELGGETDTQYF
D: TRBD1; length: 16; J: TRBJ2-1; V: TRBV12-5; CDR3: CASGWVGTGVYNEQFF
D: NA; length: 13; J: TRBJ1-5; V: TRBV24-1; CDR3: CATRGGVNQPQHF
D: TRBD1; length: 15; J: TRBJ1-2; V: TRBV7-9; CDR3: CASSLVGQGDYGYTF
D: TRBD1; length: 15; J: TRBJ2-5; V: TRBV24-1; CDR3: CATSDPTGDGETQYF
D: TRBD2; length: 14; J: TRBJ2-5; V: TRBV12-3/TRBV12-4; CDR3: CASSPSGGAETQYF
D: TRBD1; length: 16; J: TRBJ1-3; V: TRBV29-1; CDR3: CSVEGGQGLSGNTIYF
D: NA; length: 17; J: TRBJ2-5; V: TRBV2; CDR3: CASSPSGPGTPQETQYF
D: TRBD2; length: 16; J: TRBJ2-7; V: TRBV11-2; CDR3: CARVQGTSGGAYEQYF
D: TRBD1; length: 16; J: TRBJ1-2; V: TRBV28; CDR3: CASSLGTGLSHYGYTF
D: NA; length: 13; J: TRBJ1-6; V: TRBV30; CDR3: CAWSAEVRSPLHF
D: NA; length: 14; J: TRBJ2-7; V: TRBV29-1; CDR3: CSIFEGGRSYEQYF
D: NA; length: 13; J: TRBJ1-6; V: TRBV3-1; CDR3: CASSQVGGSPLHF
D: TRBD1; length: 14; J: TRBJ2-5; V: TRBV12-5; CDR3: CASGLGTGGETQYF